The clone carrying this T cell receptor (beta chain) was seen ten or more times. Its target is not known. The ends lost 3 bases at V and 3 bases at J; junction bases unmatched: 6. CDR3 length: 15 residues. Germline values: CDR1 SGHRS, CDR2 YFSETQ. This record comes from a study of T-cell reconstitution after alpha-beta-depleted transplantation in children. Study results and limitations: T-cell numbers and diversity, one year after transplant, stemmed largely from T cells that were newly produced. The study traced high day-60 TCRbeta diversity in some patients to surviving recipient T cells and thymic progenitors. By about two months after transplant, alpha-beta T cells reportedly arose from several hundred graft clones that had expanded.

A TCRbeta library incorporating unique molecular identifiers was prepared. TCRdb redid the calling of the PCR reads with MiXCR, one entry per CDR3 protein. This sample has 550,000 to 800,000 distinct CDR3 sequences; around 13% occur once, and the top ten carry roughly 0.77%. The genes are TRBV5-1 and TRBJ2-1; 7 nucleotides line up with TRBD2. This clonotype originated in a girl aged 2-9 years with congenital amegakaryocytic thrombocytopenia, due to receive a stem cell transplant. This sample comprised PBMCs, obtained before TCRalphabeta/CD19-depleted stem cell transplant. CDR3 in amino acids: CASSSLAVYYNEQFF. The DNA of the CDR3 is TGCGCCAGCAGCTCTCTAGCGGTCTACTACAATGAGCAGTTCTTC.